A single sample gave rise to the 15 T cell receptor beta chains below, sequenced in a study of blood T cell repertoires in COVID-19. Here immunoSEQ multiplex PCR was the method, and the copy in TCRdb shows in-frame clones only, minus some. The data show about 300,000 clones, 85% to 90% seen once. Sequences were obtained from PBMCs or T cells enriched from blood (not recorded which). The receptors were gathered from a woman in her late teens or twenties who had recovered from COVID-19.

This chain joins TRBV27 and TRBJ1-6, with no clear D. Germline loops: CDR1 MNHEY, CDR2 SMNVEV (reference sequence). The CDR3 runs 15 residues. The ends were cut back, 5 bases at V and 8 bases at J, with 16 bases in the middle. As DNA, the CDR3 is TGTGCCAGCAGTCATATAAGCCCAGCGGATTCACCCCTCCACTTT. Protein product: CASSHISPADSPLHF.

The CDR3 bases are TGTGCCACCAGCAGGAGCGGGGGCATCACAGATACGCAGTATTTT. Its translation: CATSRSGGITDTQYF. V gene TRBV15 combines with J gene TRBJ2-3; 8 nucleotides agree with TRBD2. CDR3 length: 15 residues. J lost 2 bases, V lost 3 bases, and 4 bases had no gene match. The germline gives CDR1 LNHNV, CDR2 YYDKDF (reference sequence).

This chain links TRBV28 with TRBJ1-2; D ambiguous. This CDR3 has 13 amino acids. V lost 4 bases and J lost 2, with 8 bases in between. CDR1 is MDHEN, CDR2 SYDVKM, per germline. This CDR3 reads CASSSVQNYGYTF. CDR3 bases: TGTGCCAGCAGTTCTGTGCAGAACTATGGCTACACCTTC.

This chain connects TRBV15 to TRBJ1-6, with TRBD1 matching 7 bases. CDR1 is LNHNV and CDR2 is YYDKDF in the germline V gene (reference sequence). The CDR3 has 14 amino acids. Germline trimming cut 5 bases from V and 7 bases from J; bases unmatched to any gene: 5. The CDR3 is CATSRKDRNSPLHF. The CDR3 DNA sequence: TGTGCCACCAGCCGCAAGGACAGGAATTCACCCCTCCACTTT.

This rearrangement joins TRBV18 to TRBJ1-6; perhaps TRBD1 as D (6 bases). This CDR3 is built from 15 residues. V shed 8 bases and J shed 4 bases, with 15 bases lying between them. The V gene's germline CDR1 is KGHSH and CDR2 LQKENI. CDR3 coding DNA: TGTGCCAGCACCCTAGGGGGGGTGTATAATTCACCCCTCCACTTT. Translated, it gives CASTLGGVYNSPLHF.

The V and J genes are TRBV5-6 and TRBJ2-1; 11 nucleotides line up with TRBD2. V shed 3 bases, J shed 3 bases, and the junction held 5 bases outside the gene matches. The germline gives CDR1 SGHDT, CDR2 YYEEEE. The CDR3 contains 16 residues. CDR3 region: CASSSGTSGHYNEQFF. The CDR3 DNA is TGTGCCAGCAGCTCCGGGACTAGCGGTCACTACAATGAGCAGTTCTTC. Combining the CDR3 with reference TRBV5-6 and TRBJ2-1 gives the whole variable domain DAGVTQSPTHLIKTRGQQVTLRCSPKSGHDTVSWYQQALGQGPQFIFQYYEEEERQRGNFPDRFSGHQFPNYSSELNVNALLLGDSALYLCASSSGTSGHYNEQFFGPGTRLTVL.

CDR3 nucleotide sequence: TGTGCCACCAGTGCTTCAACCAGCTCCTACGAGCAGTACTTC. Its protein product is CATSASTSSYEQYF. V is TRBV24-1 and J is TRBJ2-7; D is undetermined. The germline V and J ends were trimmed by 5 bases and 0 bases, with 10 bases remaining between them. The germline CDR1 and CDR2 sequences are KGHDR and SFDVKD. CDR3 length: 14 residues.

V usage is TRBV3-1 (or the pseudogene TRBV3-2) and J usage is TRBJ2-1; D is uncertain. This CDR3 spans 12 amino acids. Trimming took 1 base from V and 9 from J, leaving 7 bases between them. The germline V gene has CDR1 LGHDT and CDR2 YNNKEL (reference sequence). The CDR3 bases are TGTGCCAGCAGCCAAGTTCTAGGTGAGCAGTTCTTC. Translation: CASSQVLGEQFF.

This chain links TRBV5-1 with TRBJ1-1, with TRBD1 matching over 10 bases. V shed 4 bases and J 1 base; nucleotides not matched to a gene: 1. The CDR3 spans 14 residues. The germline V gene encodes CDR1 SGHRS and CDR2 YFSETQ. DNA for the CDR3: TGCGCCAGCAGCGGACAGGGGGAGAACACTGAAGCTTTCTTT. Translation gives CASSGQGENTEAFF.

CDR3 nucleotides: TGTGCCAGTAGTGGGGGACAGAATGAAAAACTGTTTTTT. It translates to CASSGGQNEKLFF. This chain uses TRBV19 with TRBJ1-4; 7 nucleotides match TRBD1. Germline CDR1 is LNHDA and CDR2 is SQIVND (reference sequence). The CDR3 totals 13 residues. V was pared by 5 bases and J by 5 bases, with 2 bases of the junction left unmatched.

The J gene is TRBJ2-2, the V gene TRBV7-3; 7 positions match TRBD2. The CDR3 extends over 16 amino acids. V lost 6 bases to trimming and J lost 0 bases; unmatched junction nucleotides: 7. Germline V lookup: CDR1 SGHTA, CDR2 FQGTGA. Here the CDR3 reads CASRLSAGANTGELFF. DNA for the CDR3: TGTGCCAGCAGATTGAGCGCGGGGGCGAACACCGGGGAGCTGTTTTTT. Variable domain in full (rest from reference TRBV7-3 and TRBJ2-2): GAGVSQTPSNKVTEKGKYVELRCDPISGHTALYWYRQSLGQGPEFLIYFQGTGAADDSGLPNDRFFAVRPEGSVSTLKIQRTERGDSAVYLCASRLSAGANTGELFFGEGSRLTVL.

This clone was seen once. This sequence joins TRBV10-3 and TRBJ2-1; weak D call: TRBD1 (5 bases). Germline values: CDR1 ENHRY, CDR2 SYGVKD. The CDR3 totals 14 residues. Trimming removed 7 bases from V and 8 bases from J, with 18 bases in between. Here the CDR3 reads CAIKVGPRYDEQFF. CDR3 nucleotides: TGTGCCATCAAAGTGGGGCCAAGGTACGATGAGCAGTTCTTC.

The chain's CDR3 is CASGRTGTGVGKEYF. The CDR3 DNA sequence: TGTGCCAGCGGAAGGACCGGGACAGGGGTCGGCAAGGAGTACTTC. The chain has TRBV27 and TRBJ2-7, with 10 bases lining up with TRBD1. J lost 11 bases, V lost 8 bases, and 18 bases had no gene match. This CDR3 region has 15 residues. CDR1 is MNHEY, CDR2 SMNVEV, per germline (reference sequence).

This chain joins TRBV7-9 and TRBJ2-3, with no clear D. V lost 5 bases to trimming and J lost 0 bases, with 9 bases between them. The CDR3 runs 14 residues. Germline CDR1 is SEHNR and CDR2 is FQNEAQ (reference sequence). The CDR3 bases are TGTGCCAGCAGCATGACTCTTAGCACAGATACGCAGTATTTT. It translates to CASSMTLSTDTQYF.

This CDR3 is CASLRGRTLPYEQYF. For the CDR3, the DNA is TGTGCCAGCCTGCGCGGGAGGACCCTTCCCTACGAGCAGTACTTC. V and J are TRBV2 and TRBJ2-7, with 8 bases that match TRBD2. Germline values: CDR1 SNHLY, CDR2 FYNNEI. The CDR3 spans 15 residues. Trimming took 8 bases from V and 2 from J; bases not matched to a gene: 11.